Below, 25 T cell receptor beta chains from the same sample are listed, as sequenced in a study of CD8+ T cells in alopecia areata. RNA was extracted and reverse transcribed into cDNA as the sequencing template. Assay used: immunoSEQ multiplex PCR; TCRdb lists only in-frame clones, some missing. The sample includes some 210,000 clones, around 62% of them seen just once. This specimen was CD4+ T cells sorted from blood, taken at week 0. The receptors originated from a human donor with alopecia areata.

In its sample, this clone was seen a few times. The chain has TRBV19 and TRBJ2-2; a weak D match, TRBD2 (5 bases). The V gene lost 11 bases and the J gene lost 0 bases, with 19 bases spanning the gap. Germline V gene lookup returns CDR1 LNHDA and CDR2 SQIVND (reference sequence). The CDR3 extends over 16 amino acids. CDR3 sequence (DNA): TGTGCCTCAAAACCCTCCGGGAACTCGAACACCGGGGAGCTGTTTTTT. Amino acids: CASKPSGNSNTGELFF. The complete variable domain, with remaining parts taken from reference TRBV19 and TRBJ2-2, reads DGGITQSPKYLFRKEGQNVTLSCEQNLNHDAMYWYRQDPGQGLRLIYYSQIVNDFQKGDIAEGYSVSREKKESFPLTVTSAQKNPTAFYLCASKPSGNSNTGELFFGEGSRLTVL.

This rearrangement joins TRBV11-2 to TRBJ2-1, with TRBD1 identical over 8 bases. The CDR3 loop spans 14 amino acids. CDR1 and CDR2 from the germline V gene are SGHAT and FQNNGV. The V segment lost 5 bases and the J segment 5 bases; nucleotides outside the gene matches: 5. The CDR3 nucleotides are TGTGCCAGCAGCCCACAGGGGGTTCACAATGAGCAGTTCTTC. It translates to CASSPQGVHNEQFF.

V usage is TRBV29-1 and J usage is TRBJ2-2; 9 positions agree with TRBD1. Germline V gene data show CDR1 as SQVTM and CDR2 as ANQGSEA. V was pared by 7 bases and J by 6 bases, with 15 bases of the junction left unmatched. The CDR3 is 16 amino acids. Here the CDR3 DNA reads TGCAGCGCCGGAAGTGGGGGACAGGGAGGGTCCGGGGAGCTGTTTTTT. Residues: CSAGSGGQGGSGELFF.

This clone appeared once. The DNA for the CDR3 is TGCGCCAGCAGCCCCCGACAGGGGAGTTACGAGCAGTACTTC. Its translation is CASSPRQGSYEQYF. This rearrangement joins TRBV4-1 to TRBJ2-7; 8 nucleotides line up with TRBD1. The germline gives CDR1 MGHRA, CDR2 YSYEKL. This CDR3 comprises 14 residues. Losses at the gene ends were 4 bases for V and 4 bases for J; bases not matched to a gene: 6.

In this sample, this clone turned up a few times. This chain joins TRBV4-1 and TRBJ2-7, with 7 bases matching TRBD2. With V trimmed by 1 base and J by 2 bases, 8 bases remained unmatched. Germline CDR1 is MGHRA and CDR2 is YSYEKL. The CDR3 sequence is 16 residues long. In nucleotides, the CDR3 is TGCGCCAGCAGCCAAGGCCTAGCGGCAATGACCTACGAGCAGTACTTC. Translation gives CASSQGLAAMTYEQYF.

The chain is built from TRBV10-3 and TRBJ2-3; possible D gene TRBD1, 6 bases. CDR1 ENHRY and CDR2 SYGVKD come from the germline V gene. The ends were cut back, 6 bases at V and 6 bases at J, with 16 bases in the middle. The CDR3 totals 14 residues. The CDR3 DNA reads TGTGCCATCAGCGATAACAGTAGGGGGGATACGCAGTATTTT. This gives the protein CAISDNSRGDTQYF.

The chain is built from TRBV5-1 and TRBJ2-7; TRBD1 is a possible D gene (6 bases). Deletions cut 6 bases from V and 0 bases from J, with 13 bases between. The CDR3 has 14 residues. The germline V gene has CDR1 SGHRS and CDR2 YFSETQ. For the CDR3, the DNA is TGCGCCAGCACCCCATGGGGGCCCTCCTACGAGCAGTACTTC. Amino acids: CASTPWGPSYEQYF.

This rearrangement joins TRBV25-1 to TRBJ1-6; 7 nucleotides agree with TRBD1. Germline V gives CDR1 MGHDK, CDR2 SYGVNS. V trimming: 5 bases; J trimming: 5 bases; junction bases outside the gene matches: 3. CDR3 length equals 14 residues. The CDR3 DNA sequence: TGTGCCAGCAGTCAGGGGACAGATAATTCACCCCTCCACTTT. Amino acids: CASSQGTDNSPLHF. Looking up the rest from reference TRBV25-1 and TRBJ1-6 gives the full variable domain: EADIYQTPRYLVIGTGKKITLECSQTMGHDKMYWYQQDPGMELHLIHYSYGVNSTEKGDLSSESTVSRIRTEHFPLTLESARPSHTSQYLCASSQGTDNSPLHFGNGTRLTVT.

This clone has more than one count but fewer than ten. The rearrangement uses TRBV29-1 and TRBJ2-3; possible D gene TRBD1, 6 bases. V was clipped by 1 base and J by 0 bases, with 20 bases between them. Germline lookup yields CDR1 SQVTM and CDR2 ANQGSEA. The CDR3 is made up of 18 amino acids. The CDR3 here is CSVEGGHLGRGSTDTQYF. The CDR3 DNA is TGCAGCGTTGAAGGGGGACACTTAGGAAGGGGTAGCACAGATACGCAGTATTTT.

The rearrangement uses TRBV11-1 and TRBJ1-2; maybe TRBD1 (5 bases). Germline V lookup: CDR1 SGHAT, CDR2 FQDESV (reference sequence). V lost 1 base and J 6 bases, leaving 15 bases between the germline ends. This CDR3 is built from 15 residues. CDR3 protein: CASSLDATVSDGYTF. The CDR3 nucleotides read TGTGCCAGCAGCTTAGACGCGACAGTTTCCGATGGCTACACCTTC. The full variable domain, completed using reference TRBV11-1 and TRBJ1-2, is EAEVAQSPRYKITEKSQAVAFWCDPISGHATLYWYRQILGQGPELLVQFQDESVVDDSQLPKDRFSAERLKGVDSTLKIQPAELGDSAMYLCASSLDATVSDGYTFGSGTRLTVV.

The V and J genes are TRBV9 and TRBJ2-1; D gene uncertain. Germline V gene data show CDR1 as SGDLS and CDR2 as YYNGEE. The CDR3 runs 14 residues. V was pared by 0 bases and J by 8 bases, with 12 bases between. The CDR3 here is CASSVGPAIDEQFF. The CDR3 coding sequence is TGTGCCAGCAGCGTAGGCCCGGCGATCGATGAGCAGTTCTTC.

This clone was found a few times. The V gene is TRBV30, the J gene TRBJ1-1; unclear D gene. This CDR3 spans 14 amino acids. Germline CDR1 and CDR2: GTSNPN and SVGIG (reference sequence). V was trimmed by 3 bases and J by 6 bases, leaving 17 bases between them. CDR3 nucleotides: TGTGCCTGGAGACCCCCGGTCCCCGGTCCTGAAGCTTTCTTT. As protein: CAWRPPVPGPEAFF.

J is TRBJ2-7 and V is TRBV5-1; the match to TRBD1 covers 8 bases. The CDR3 consists of 14 residues. From germline, CDR1 is SGHRS and CDR2 YFSETQ. V lost 1 base to trimming and J lost 5 bases; unmatched junction nucleotides: 5. The CDR3 sequence: CASSLRTGTNEQYF. The DNA of the CDR3 is TGCGCCAGCAGCTTGCGGACAGGGACCAACGAGCAGTACTTC. The full variable domain, rest sourced from reference TRBV5-1 and TRBJ2-7, is KAGVTQTPRYLIKTRGQQVTLSCSPISGHRSVSWYQQTPGQGLQFLFEYFSETQRNKGNFPGRFSGRQFSNSRSEMNVSTLELGDSALYLCASSLRTGTNEQYFGPGTRLTVT.

This clone was found many times. V is TRBV23-1 and J is TRBJ1-2; 9 bases are a match to TRBD1. TRBV23-1 is an ORF; its function is uncertain. The junction had 11 bases not matched to a gene; V was cut back by 4 bases and J by 8 bases. The CDR3 is 15 amino acids. The CDR3 reads CASSPRDRAGRGYTF. Here the CDR3 DNA reads TGCGCCAGCAGTCCCCGGGACAGGGCCGGTCGAGGCTACACCTTC.

This chain connects TRBV29-1 to TRBJ2-7; 8 nucleotides match TRBD1. CDR1 and CDR2 from the germline V gene are SQVTM and ANQGSEA. V gave up 2 bases and J gave up 0 bases; unmatched junction bases: 18. This CDR3 spans 19 amino acids. The CDR3 DNA reads as TGCAGCGTTGAATCAGTATACCGTGGCAGGGGGCGCCTCTCCTACGAGCAGTACTTC. Amino acids: CSVESVYRGRGRLSYEQYF.

This clone was recorded a few times. V gene TRBV6-5 combines with J gene TRBJ2-5; no definite D call. Judging by the DNA end, TRBJ2-7 fits better; the J call may be wrong. Germline values: CDR1 MNHEY, CDR2 SVGAGI. The CDR3 is 15 amino acids. The CDR3 sequence is CASSSPSKGIYEQYF. CDR3 DNA: TGTGCCAGCAGTTCCCCCTCCAAAGGGATCTACGAGCAGTACTTC.

This clone was counted only a few times. The chain carries TRBV7-2 and TRBJ1-5; D possibly corresponds to TRBD1 (6 bases). Deletions cut 1 base from V and 2 bases from J, with 21 bases between. Germline lookup yields CDR1 SGHTA and CDR2 FQGNSA. This CDR3 has 19 residues. CDR3 coding DNA: TGTGCCAGCAGCTTAGTCGGGACAATTGATATGGGTGGCAATCAGCCCCAGCATTTT. Its translation is CASSLVGTIDMGGNQPQHF.

Only a few counts were recorded for this clone. J is TRBJ2-5 and V is TRBV9; D not certain. CDR3 length: 14 amino acids. CDR1 is SGDLS, CDR2 YYNGEE, per germline. The ends were cut back, 0 bases at V and 5 bases at J, with 11 bases in the middle. CDR3 DNA: TGTGCCAGCAGCGTAGAAATAGTAGGGGAGACCCAGTACTTC. It encodes CASSVEIVGETQYF.

This clone has just a few counts. This chain joins TRBV6-6 and TRBJ1-4; D ambiguous. The V gene lost 2 bases and the J gene lost 0 bases, with 10 bases spanning the gap. This CDR3 spans 16 amino acids. Germline V lookup: CDR1 MNHNY, CDR2 SVGAGI (reference sequence). The CDR3 here is CASSYKRPTTNEKLFF. CDR3 sequence (DNA): TGTGCCAGCAGTTACAAAAGACCAACAACTAATGAAAAACTGTTTTTT.

This clone has a handful of counts. The V call is TRBV11-2, the J call TRBJ2-5; possibly TRBD1 or TRBD2 for D (6 bases each). Germline CDR1 is SGHAT and CDR2 is FQNNGV. The CDR3 loop spans 15 amino acids. Trimming took 4 bases from V and 5 from J, leaving 17 bases between them. Here the CDR3 reads CASSSLGAGGETQYF. Written as DNA, the CDR3 is TGTGCCAGCAGCTCATTGGGGGCCGGAGGGGAGACCCAGTACTTC.

This clone showed up just a few times. The rearrangement links TRBV27 to TRBJ1-6; D call uncertain. Germline V gives CDR1 MNHEY, CDR2 SMNVEV (reference sequence). The CDR3 has 12 amino acids. Deletions cut 2 bases from V and 9 bases from J, with 5 bases between. The CDR3 spells CASSLNGSPLHF. DNA of the CDR3: TGTGCCAGCAGTTTAAATGGTTCACCCCTCCACTTT.

Turning to this clone: The same CDR3 also results from other DNA sequences found in this sample. This chain's CDR3 is CASSPGPYEQYF. DNA of the CDR3: TGTGCCAGCAGTCCAGGCCCCTACGAGCAGTACTTC. The chain uses TRBV28 and TRBJ2-7; no definite D call. The germline V and J ends were trimmed by 5 bases and 2 bases, with 7 bases remaining between them. The CDR3 sequence is 12 residues long. Germline loops: CDR1 MDHEN, CDR2 SYDVKM. Combining the CDR3 with reference TRBV28 and TRBJ2-7 gives the whole variable domain DVKVTQSSRYLVKRTGEKVFLECVQDMDHENMFWYRQDPGLGLRLIYFSYDVKMKEKGDIPEGYSVSREKKERFSLILESASTNQTSMYLCASSPGPYEQYFGPGTRLTVT.

The J gene is TRBJ1-5, the V gene TRBV4-2, with 7 bases aligning to TRBD1. From germline, CDR1 is LGHNA and CDR2 YNFKEQ. The V gene end was trimmed by 4 bases and the J gene end by 5 bases; junction bases not matched to a gene: 5. This CDR3 region has 14 residues. This chain's CDR3 is CASSPGTDDQPQHF. CDR3 coding DNA: TGTGCCAGCAGCCCGGGGACAGATGATCAGCCCCAGCATTTT.

The chain links TRBV5-1 to TRBJ2-2; tentatively, D is TRBD1 or TRBD2 (5 bases each). CDR1 and CDR2 from the germline V gene are SGHRS and YFSETQ. V gave up 4 bases and J gave up 2 bases, with 9 bases separating them. The CDR3 totals 14 residues. DNA for the CDR3: TGCGCCAGCAGCCCGGGGACCAACACCGGGGAGCTGTTTTTT. Protein: CASSPGTNTGELFF. The full variable domain, with the rest looked up from reference TRBV5-1 and TRBJ2-2, is KAGVTQTPRYLIKTRGQQVTLSCSPISGHRSVSWYQQTPGQGLQFLFEYFSETQRNKGNFPGRFSGRQFSNSRSEMNVSTLELGDSALYLCASSPGTNTGELFFGEGSRLTVL.

The chain couples TRBV29-1 to TRBJ2-1; D is perhaps TRBD2 (6 bases). Trimming shortened V by 6 bases and J by 2 bases, and 17 bases separated the two germline ends. This CDR3 has 15 residues. CDR1 is SQVTM and CDR2 is ANQGSEA in the germline V gene. This chain's CDR3 is CSVGGSQETYNEQFF. DNA of the CDR3: TGCAGCGTGGGGGGAAGTCAAGAAACCTACAATGAGCAGTTCTTC.